This T cell receptor beta chain appears in the sequencing data of a study of identical twins. This clonotype was seen a few times. Its cognate antigen is unknown. General study results and limits: Abundant beta clonotypes from cord blood had fewer insertions, unlike memory repertoires, which showed none. Analyses of zero insertions could, in part, be confounded by invariant MAIT and iNKT cells.

TCRdb fed the 5' RACE reads into MiXCR, producing one record per CDR3 protein. The data contain about 190,000 distinct CDR3 sequences, roughly 15% of them singletons. With V trimmed by 5 bases and J by 4 bases, 5 bases remained unmatched. Germline values: CDR1 SEHNR, CDR2 FQNEAQ (reference sequence). The length of the CDR3 is 15 residues. The sample was also linked to a second study, of T cells expressing NK-cell markers. That report notes: Cells sorted as CD3+CD56+NKG2C+, CD3+CD56+NKG2C- and CD3+CD56-NKG2C+ T cells supplied the TCR beta repertoires. Leadership of the CD3+CD56-NKG2C+ fraction also belonged to these clonotypes in several donors.

The V gene is TRBV7-9, the J gene TRBJ2-3; 11 bases agree with TRBD2. The sequence derives from a woman in her late teens or twenties in good health. Sequencing was carried out using CD8+ T cells sorted from blood. CDR3 sequence reads: CASSKPGLAADTQYF. As DNA, the CDR3 is TGTGCCAGCAGCAAACCGGGACTAGCGGCAGATACGCAGTATTTT.